This T cell receptor beta chain originates from a study of CD4 T cells in relation to SARS-CoV-2 and coronaviruses. After removal of 0 bases from V and 7 bases from J, the junction contained 9 bases not matched to a gene. The germline CDR1 and CDR2 sequences are PRHDT and FYEKMQ (reference sequence). There are 16 residues in the CDR3. Before the COVID-19 pandemic, during about 2010-2018, CD4+ T cells were taken from unexposed donors. Isolation of CD4+ T cells took place after 10 days in culture. Testing used SARS-CoV-2 S/N and four cold-coronavirus spikes on unexposed-donor CD4+ T cells, cells permitting. Each well had approximately 2.1 million PBMCs in around 5% human AB serum with IL-2. Turning to this clone: Its antigen is as yet unknown.

Profiling relied on immunoSEQ multiplex PCR, and the TCRdb table lists in-frame clones only, not all of them. The sample shows roughly 18,000 clones, about three quarters of them seen only once. The rearrangement joins TRBV13 to TRBJ2-3; 8 bases are a match to TRBD1. The source of this sequence is a human donor in good health. Material for sequencing was CD4+ T cells from PBMCs, cultured in vitro. The CDR3 bases are TGTGCCAGCAGCTTAGGCAGGGGGCAGGGGGTTAATACGCAGTATTTT. Its protein product is CASSLGRGQGVNTQYF.